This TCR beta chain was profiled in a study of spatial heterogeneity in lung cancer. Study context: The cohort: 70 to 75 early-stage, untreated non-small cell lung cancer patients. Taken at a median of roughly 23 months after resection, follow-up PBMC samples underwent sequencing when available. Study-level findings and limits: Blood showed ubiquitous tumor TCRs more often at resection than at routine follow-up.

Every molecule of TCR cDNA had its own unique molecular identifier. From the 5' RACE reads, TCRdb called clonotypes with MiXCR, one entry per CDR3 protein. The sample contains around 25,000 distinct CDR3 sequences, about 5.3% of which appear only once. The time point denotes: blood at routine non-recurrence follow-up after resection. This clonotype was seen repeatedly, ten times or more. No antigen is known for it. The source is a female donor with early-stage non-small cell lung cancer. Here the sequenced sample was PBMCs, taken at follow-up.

CDR3 region: CASSFQGATGELFF. As DNA, the CDR3 is TGTGCCAGCAGCTTCCAGGGGGCTACCGGGGAGCTGTTTTTT. The chain couples TRBV7-3 to TRBJ2-2, with 8 nucleotides matching TRBD1. J gave up 5 bases and V 3 bases, and 2 bases lay outside the gene matches. The germline V gene has CDR1 SGHTA and CDR2 FQGTGA. This CDR3 region has 14 residues.